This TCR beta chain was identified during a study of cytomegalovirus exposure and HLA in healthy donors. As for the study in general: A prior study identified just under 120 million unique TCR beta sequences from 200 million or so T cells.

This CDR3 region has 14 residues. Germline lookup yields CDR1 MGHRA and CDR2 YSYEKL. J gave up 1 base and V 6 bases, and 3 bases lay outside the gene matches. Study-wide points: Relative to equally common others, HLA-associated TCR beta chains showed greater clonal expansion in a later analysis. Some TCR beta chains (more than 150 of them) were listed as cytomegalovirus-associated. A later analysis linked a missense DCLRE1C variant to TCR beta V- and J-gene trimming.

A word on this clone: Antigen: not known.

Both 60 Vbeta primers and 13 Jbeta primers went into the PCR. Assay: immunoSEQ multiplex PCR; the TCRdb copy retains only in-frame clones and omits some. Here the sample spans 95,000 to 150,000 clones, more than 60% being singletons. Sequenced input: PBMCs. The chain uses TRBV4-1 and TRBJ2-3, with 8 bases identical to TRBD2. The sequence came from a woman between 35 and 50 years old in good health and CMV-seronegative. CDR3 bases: TGCGCCAGCAGGGCAGCGGGGGGCACAGATACGCAGTATTTT. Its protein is CASRAAGGTDTQYF.